This T cell receptor beta chain originates from a study of beta chain features in type 1 diabetes. Study observations and caveats: The influence of HLA type on TCRB rearrangement stayed undetermined. Naive, central memory and Treg TCRB repertoires seemed to resemble each other more closely in patients than they did in healthy donors.

Investigators reverse transcribed all isolated RNA, so they sequenced expressed TCRB transcripts. TCRdb keeps only in-frame clones here, not all; method: immunoSEQ multiplex PCR. The sample has over 150,000 clones, about 7.3% seen once; the top ten hold about 0.6%. V shed 7 bases and J 2 bases; nucleotides not matched to a gene: 11. CDR3 length equals 16 residues. Germline CDR1 is SNHLY and CDR2 is FYNNEI. Points on this clone: Its specificity is not known.

The sequence was obtained from a man between 18 and 29 years old in good health. The rearrangement uses TRBV2 and TRBJ1-5; 7 bases are a match to TRBD1. Material for sequencing was central memory CD4+ T cells from blood. DNA for the CDR3: TGTGCCAGCACATTAAGACAGGGAATGGGCAATCAGCCCCAGCATTTT. It encodes CASTLRQGMGNQPQHF.